Presented here are 29 T cell receptor beta chains from one specimen sequenced in a study of blood T cell repertoires in COVID-19. Clones were read by immunoSEQ multiplex PCR, and TCRdb kept only the in-frame ones, dropping some. The data show approximately 78,000 clones, around 90% seen once. The sequencing input was peripheral blood. The source is a man over 45 with acute or convalescent COVID-19.

The chain links TRBV12-5 to TRBJ2-7; 7 nucleotides agree with TRBD1. CDR3 length: 15 residues. The germline V gene encodes CDR1 LGHNT and CDR2 FRNRAP. After removal of 6 bases from V and 1 base from J, the junction contained 9 bases not matched to a gene. The CDR3 DNA follows: TGTGCTAGTGGCCACGGGACAGCCCTTTCCTACGAGCAGTACTTC. Translation: CASGHGTALSYEQYF. Full variable domain (missing parts from reference TRBV12-5 and TRBJ2-7): DARVTQTPRHKVTEMGQEVTMRCQPILGHNTVFWYRQTMMQGLELLAYFRNRAPLDDSGMPKDRFSAEMPDATLATLKIQPSEPRDSAVYFCASGHGTALSYEQYFGPGTRLTVT.

The V gene is TRBV5-8, the J gene TRBJ2-5, with 15 bases fitting TRBD2. There are 17 residues in the CDR3. Germline assignment: CDR1 SGHTS and CDR2 YDEGEE. V gave up 4 bases and J gave up 2 bases; unmatched junction bases: 6. The CDR3 region is CASSLGTSGGFQETQYF. In DNA, the CDR3 is TGTGCCAGCAGCCTCGGGACTAGCGGGGGGTTTCAAGAGACCCAGTACTTC.

V gene TRBV24-1 combines with J gene TRBJ2-1, with 7 positions matching TRBD1. Germline V lookup: CDR1 KGHDR, CDR2 SFDVKD. This CDR3 is 18 amino acids long. V shed 1 base and J 0 bases; nucleotides not matched to a gene: 8. The DNA of the CDR3 is TGTGCCACCAGTGATTTCGGAATGACAGGGAGCTCCTACAATGAGCAGTTCTTC. It codes for CATSDFGMTGSSYNEQFF.

This clone has just one count. The same CDR3 is also encoded by other DNA sequences in this sample. The V gene is TRBV5-1, the J gene TRBJ2-6, with 7 positions matching TRBD1. The CDR3 has 18 residues. Per the germline V gene, CDR1 is SGHRS and CDR2 is YFSETQ. Trimming at V came to 0 bases and at J to 4 bases, leaving 10 bases not matched to a gene. The CDR3 protein is CASSLGGDRASGANVLTF. In DNA, the CDR3 is TGCGCCAGCAGCTTGGGGGGCGACAGGGCCTCGGGGGCCAACGTCCTGACTTTC.

This clone was counted a few times. The chain is built from TRBV4-1 and TRBJ2-2; a weak D match, TRBD1 (6 bases). From germline, CDR1 is MGHRA and CDR2 YSYEKL. This CDR3 region has 13 residues. The germline V and J ends were trimmed by 4 bases and 7 bases, with 10 bases remaining between them. CDR3 bases: TGCGCCAGCAGCCCCCCAGGGGTCGGGGAGCTGTTTTTT. It codes for CASSPPGVGELFF.

The chain links TRBV11-1 to TRBJ2-3; a possible D gene is TRBD1 (5 bases). V dropped 5 bases and J dropped 4 bases, with 16 bases sitting between them. Per the germline V gene, CDR1 is SGHAT and CDR2 is FQDESV (reference sequence). The CDR3 covers 15 residues. The DNA of the CDR3 is TGTGCCAGCAGCCCTGGCAATAGGGGCCCAGATACGCAGTATTTT. This codes for CASSPGNRGPDTQYF. The whole variable domain, filled in from reference TRBV11-1 and TRBJ2-3, reads EAEVAQSPRYKITEKSQAVAFWCDPISGHATLYWYRQILGQGPELLVQFQDESVVDDSQLPKDRFSAERLKGVDSTLKIQPAELGDSAMYLCASSPGNRGPDTQYFGPGTRLTVL.

This chain uses TRBV7-2 with TRBJ2-3, with 8 bases matching TRBD2. The CDR3 runs 16 residues. Germline loops: CDR1 SGHTA, CDR2 FQGNSA. V gave up 5 bases and J gave up 2 bases; unmatched junction bases: 9. CDR3 amino acids: CASSPPKRGNTDTQYF. The CDR3 nucleotides read TGTGCCAGCAGCCCCCCCAAGCGGGGGAACACAGATACGCAGTATTTT.

This clone was picked up a small number of times. V usage is TRBV19 and J usage is TRBJ1-2, with 9 bases matching TRBD1. Trimming at V came to 5 bases and at J to 4 bases, leaving 5 bases not matched to a gene. There are 14 residues in the CDR3. The germline CDR1 and CDR2 sequences are LNHDA and SQIVND (reference sequence). Written as DNA, the CDR3 is TGTGCCAGTAGTCCACAGGGGGCCTCCTATGGCTACACCTTC. Translating gives CASSPQGASYGYTF.

The genes are TRBV28 and TRBJ2-3; 8 bases are a match to TRBD1. Germline lookup yields CDR1 MDHEN and CDR2 SYDVKM. The CDR3 runs to 17 residues. Trimming at V came to 5 bases and at J to 2 bases, leaving 12 bases not matched to a gene. The CDR3 DNA sequence: TGTGCCAGCAGTCCACCGGCGGGACAGGAGAACACAGATACGCAGTATTTT. Translating gives CASSPPAGQENTDTQYF.

The gene calls are TRBV4-2 and TRBJ2-1; 9 bases are shared with TRBD2. Trimming cost V 1 base and J 0 bases; bases outside gene matches: 7. The germline V gene has CDR1 LGHNA and CDR2 YNFKEQ. This CDR3 is 18 amino acids long. As DNA, the CDR3 is TGTGCCAGCAGCCAAGTAATGGCGGGGGGGAGCTCCTACAATGAGCAGTTCTTC. This sequence encodes CASSQVMAGGSSYNEQFF.

The chain links TRBV23-1 to TRBJ1-5, with a tentative D call TRBD1 (6 bases). TRBV23-1 carries the ORF label, with uncertain function. The CDR3 length is 17 residues. V lost 2 bases and J lost 3, with 17 bases in between. The CDR3 region has the DNA TGCGCCAGCAGTCAAACGAACAGGGTCCTCACCAATCAGCCCCAGCATTTT. Its protein is CASSQTNRVLTNQPQHF.

The chain combines TRBV5-1 with TRBJ1-2; 7 bases fit TRBD1. Germline trimming cut 4 bases from V and 1 base from J; bases unmatched to any gene: 4. Germline V CDR1 and CDR2: SGHRS, YFSETQ. The CDR3 loop spans 14 amino acids. The CDR3 DNA follows: TGCGCCAGCAGCCCAGGGACAGTTAACTATGGCTACACCTTC. This sequence encodes CASSPGTVNYGYTF. Full variable domain (rest looked up from reference TRBV5-1 and TRBJ1-2): KAGVTQTPRYLIKTRGQQVTLSCSPISGHRSVSWYQQTPGQGLQFLFEYFSETQRNKGNFPGRFSGRQFSNSRSEMNVSTLELGDSALYLCASSPGTVNYGYTFGSGTRLTVV.

This chain links TRBV6-6 with TRBJ2-5; 8 bases match TRBD1. There are 15 residues in the CDR3. The trim removed 0 bases at V and 5 bases at J, leaving 5 bases unmatched. In germline, CDR1 is MNHNY, CDR2 SVGAGI (reference sequence). CDR3 coding DNA: TGTGCCAGCAGTTACTCGGGACAGGCCGGGGAGACCCAGTACTTC. This gives the protein CASSYSGQAGETQYF.

V and J are TRBV12-5 and TRBJ2-7; possibly TRBD2 for D (5 bases). CDR1 is LGHNT, CDR2 FRNRAP, per germline. The CDR3 runs to 16 residues. Trimming pared 0 bases from V and 0 bases from J, leaving 12 bases between. CDR3 DNA sequence: TGTGCTAGTGGTTTGGTACAGTACACTAGCTCCTACGAGCAGTACTTC. This encodes CASGLVQYTSSYEQYF. The full variable domain, its missing parts supplied by reference TRBV12-5 and TRBJ2-7, is DARVTQTPRHKVTEMGQEVTMRCQPILGHNTVFWYRQTMMQGLELLAYFRNRAPLDDSGMPKDRFSAEMPDATLATLKIQPSEPRDSAVYFCASGLVQYTSSYEQYFGPGTRLTVT.

The rearrangement joins TRBV2 to TRBJ1-4; a weak D match, TRBD1 (6 bases). The CDR3 spans 15 residues. The V gene lost 11 bases and the J gene lost 7 bases, with 23 bases spanning the gap. Germline V gene lookup returns CDR1 SNHLY and CDR2 FYNNEI. CDR3 loop: CASNVGLGAAEKLFF. In DNA, the CDR3 is TGTGCCTCGAACGTGGGCCTGGGGGCGGCTGAAAAACTGTTTTTT.

The V gene is TRBV12-3 or TRBV12-4, the J gene TRBJ2-1; D unresolved. This CDR3 region has 13 residues. With 0 bases removed from V and 12 bases from J, the gap between germline ends came to 12 bases. The CDR3 coding sequence is TGTGCCAGCAGTTTAGCGGGCAGTCAAACGCAGTTCTTC. This translates into CASSLAGSQTQFF.

This chain connects TRBV7-8 to TRBJ1-4, with a possible D match to TRBD1 (5 bases). Germline V lookup: CDR1 SGHVS, CDR2 FQNEAQ. The CDR3 has 15 residues. Trimming pared 2 bases from V and 3 bases from J, leaving 10 bases between. CDR3 sequence: CASSLRQGPNEKLFF. CDR3 in DNA: TGTGCCAGCAGCTTAAGGCAGGGTCCTAATGAAAAACTGTTTTTT.

This chain connects TRBV19 to TRBJ1-4; no definite D call. Germline V CDR1 and CDR2: LNHDA, SQIVND (reference sequence). The CDR3 length is 13 residues. The germline V and J ends were trimmed by 2 bases and 4 bases, with 5 bases remaining between them. CDR3 sequence (DNA): TGTGCCAGTAGTATAAGGAGTAATGAAAAACTGTTTTTT. Translated, it gives CASSIRSNEKLFF.

The V gene is TRBV7-9, the J gene TRBJ1-1; the D is unclear. Germline V lookup: CDR1 SEHNR, CDR2 FQNEAQ (reference sequence). The CDR3 covers 13 residues. V lost 5 bases to trimming and J lost 0 bases, with 7 bases between them. The CDR3 loop is CASSASMNTEAFF. The CDR3 DNA reads as TGTGCCAGCAGCGCTAGCATGAACACTGAAGCTTTCTTT.

The chain links TRBV7-3 to TRBJ1-1; TRBD1 matches at 7 bases. The CDR3 runs 14 residues. The V gene's germline CDR1 is SGHTA and CDR2 FQGTGA. J lost 2 bases, V lost 7 bases, and 7 bases had no gene match. The CDR3 reads CASTPGGTNTEAFF. CDR3 nucleotide sequence: TGTGCCAGCACCCCAGGGGGAACCAACACTGAAGCTTTCTTT. Based on the CDR3 plus reference TRBV7-3 and TRBJ1-1, the full variable domain is GAGVSQTPSNKVTEKGKYVELRCDPISGHTALYWYRQSLGQGPEFLIYFQGTGAADDSGLPNDRFFAVRPEGSVSTLKIQRTERGDSAVYLCASTPGGTNTEAFFGQGTRLTVV.

About this clone: Sequence at one end of the junction differs from germline and may be a read error. J is TRBJ1-5 and V is TRBV6-5; 9 bases line up with TRBD1. CDR3 length: 14 amino acids. The germline gives CDR1 MNHEY, CDR2 SVGAGI. CDR3 bases: TGTGCCAGCAGTTACGGCCATGGGGGGACAGGGAAAATATTT. Protein: CASSYGHGGTGKIF.

This chain joins TRBV27 and TRBJ1-5; D remains unclear. Germline loops: CDR1 MNHEY, CDR2 SMNVEV (reference sequence). The length of the CDR3 is 12 residues. Deletions cut 8 bases from V and 6 bases from J, with 11 bases between. The CDR3 DNA follows: TGTGCCAGCCGGAGGGTAAGTCAGCCCCAGCATTTT. Translating gives CASRRVSQPQHF.

The chain combines TRBV5-4 with TRBJ2-1; 7 nucleotides match TRBD1. This CDR3 has 14 amino acids. V dropped 4 bases and J dropped 6; count of bases not matched to a gene: 7. Germline V gene data show CDR1 as SGHNT and CDR2 as YYREEE (reference sequence). The CDR3 coding sequence is TGTGCCAGCAGCACGACAGGGCCCAGCAATGAGCAGTTCTTC. Translating it yields CASSTTGPSNEQFF. The whole variable domain, filled in from reference TRBV5-4 and TRBJ2-1, reads ETGVTQSPTHLIKTRGQQVTLRCSSQSGHNTVSWYQQALGQGPQFIFQYYREEENGRGNFPPRFSGLQFPNYSSELNVNALELDDSALYLCASSTTGPSNEQFFGPGTRLTVL.

V is TRBV4-2 and J is TRBJ2-1; 11 bases agree with TRBD2. V dropped 4 bases and J dropped 2; count of bases not matched to a gene: 4. The CDR3 loop spans 16 amino acids. Germline V gene sequence: CDR1 LGHNA, CDR2 YNFKEQ. The CDR3 region is CASSRLAGGPYNEQFF. CDR3 bases: TGTGCCAGCAGCCGCCTAGCGGGGGGACCCTACAATGAGCAGTTCTTC.

The chain carries TRBV13 and TRBJ2-6, with D hard to call. Germline CDR1 is PRHDT and CDR2 is FYEKMQ (reference sequence). The V end lost 5 bases, the J end lost 0 bases, and 8 bases lay between the germline ends. The CDR3 totals 15 residues. The DNA for the CDR3 is TGTGCCAGCAGCCACAGAGACTCTGGGGCCAACGTCCTGACTTTC. Encoded protein: CASSHRDSGANVLTF.

J is TRBJ1-3 and V is TRBV11-2, with D possibly TRBD1 on 5 matching bases. Trimming left V 3 bases short and J 5 bases short, with 8 bases between. Germline lookup yields CDR1 SGHAT and CDR2 FQNNGV. CDR3 length: 13 amino acids. The CDR3 reads CASSLTDRNTIYF. CDR3 nucleotides: TGTGCCAGCAGCTTGACAGACCGAAACACCATATATTTT.

The genes are TRBV18 and TRBJ1-4; no definite D call. Germline V lookup: CDR1 KGHSH, CDR2 LQKENI. The CDR3 covers 13 residues. Trimming cost V 6 bases and J 4 bases, with 9 bases left between them. The CDR3 region is CASSGSLNEKLFF. The CDR3, as DNA: TGTGCCAGCTCGGGCAGCCTTAATGAAAAACTGTTTTTT.

In this sample, this clone turned up a few times. The J gene is TRBJ2-7, the V gene TRBV5-5, with D maybe TRBD2 (5 bases). The CDR3 contains 15 residues. CDR1 is SGHKS, CDR2 YYEKEE, per germline (reference sequence). The germline V and J ends were trimmed by 1 base and 1 base, with 12 bases remaining between them. The CDR3 protein is CASSLFPPGSYEQYF. CDR3 bases: TGTGCCAGCAGCTTGTTTCCCCCGGGGTCCTACGAGCAGTACTTC. Based on the CDR3 plus reference TRBV5-5 and TRBJ2-7, the full variable domain is DAGVTQSPTHLIKTRGQQVTLRCSPISGHKSVSWYQQVLGQGPQFIFQYYEKEERGRGNFPDRFSARQFPNYSSELNVNALLLGDSALYLCASSLFPPGSYEQYFGPGTRLTVT.

The chain employs TRBV12-2 and TRBJ1-2; TRBD1 is the table's D call and was not checked against the DNA. TRBV12-2 is a documented pseudogene. The CDR3 spans 17 residues. This CDR3 reads CASRLAGTGWECYGYTF. The CDR3 coding sequence is TGTGCAAGTCGCTTGGCCGGGACAGGATGGGAATGCTATGGCTACACCTTC.